Listed below are T cell receptor beta chains from one sample, sequenced in a study of T cell responses to AZD1222 COVID-19 vaccine. Measured with immunoSEQ multiplex PCR; TCRdb has only the in-frame clones, and not every one. The table includes some 160,000 clones, roughly 92% detected once. This sample comprised peripheral blood, obtained on day 0 of AZD1222 vaccination. The receptors were gathered from an adult in good health. Both conserved end residues are trimmed from each CDR3.

V: TRBV15; J: TRBJ2-1; CDR3: ATSRDGGGDVRDEQF
V: TRBV24-1; J: TRBJ1-2; CDR3: ATSDDSYGYT
V: TRBV5-4; J: TRBJ2-3; CDR3: ASKQGIRTDTQY
V: TRBV19; J: TRBJ2-1; CDR3: ASRRWGQGAQSSYNEQF
V: TRBV2; J: TRBJ1-4; CDR3: ASSPGTVEEKLF
V: TRBV11-2; J: TRBJ2-7; CDR3: ASSLVQDRVYEQY
V: TRBV27; J: TRBJ1-1; CDR3: ASSSRGGTEAF
V: TRBV14; J: TRBJ2-2; CDR3: ASSPQGYGELF
V: TRBV6-5; J: TRBJ1-1; CDR3: ASNRQGGITEAF
V: TRBV6-5; J: TRBJ1-1; CDR3: ASMKRDTEAF
V: TRBV5-5; J: TRBJ1-2; CDR3: ASSPGSYYGYT
V: TRBV9; J: TRBJ1-2; CDR3: ASSSTTGSNNYGYT
V: TRBV19; J: TRBJ1-5; CDR3: ASSMIGGQPQH
V: TRBV21-1; J: TRBJ2-2; CDR3: ASSKRGQDGATGELF
V: TRBV27; J: TRBJ2-1; CDR3: ASSPLIGSYNEQF
V: TRBV29-1; J: TRBJ1-3; CDR3: SVTGAGNTIY
V: TRBV5-8; J: TRBJ1-4; CDR3: ASSSGTDIATTNEKLF
V: TRBV20-1; J: TRBJ1-2; CDR3: SASLGQASYGYT
V: TRBV5-5; J: TRBJ2-5; CDR3: ASSPGTSGGEETQY
V: TRBV11-2; J: TRBJ1-1; CDR3: ASRYTGPGTEAF
V: TRBV5-8; J: TRBJ2-7; CDR3: ASSWPDRAYEQY
V: TRBV6-1; J: TRBJ2-7; CDR3: ASSEGGDSSYEQY
V: TRBV12-5; J: TRBJ2-3; CDR3: ASGLGDRAADTQY
V: TRBV7-2; J: TRBJ2-7; CDR3: ASRPSQHSVYEQY
V: TRBV3-1/TRBV3-2; J: TRBJ2-1; CDR3: ASSPRGGVKAGLINEQF
V: TRBV3-1/TRBV3-2; J: TRBJ1-2; CDR3: ASSFRTANYGYT
V: TRBV7-9; J: TRBJ2-1; CDR3: ASSLGLAEQF